This TCR beta chain was recovered during a study of B cell selection in AIRE deficiency. Sorted regulatory T cells were CD4-positive, CD25-high and CD127-low or negative. Germline V gives CDR1 SGHRS, CDR2 YFSETQ. V shed 1 base and J shed 1 base, with 8 bases lying between them. The CDR3 is 14 amino acids. Points from the study as a whole: About 30.6% of healthy-shared Treg sequences were found among patient Tconv cells. Healthy donors alone shared roughly 32% of 3,500 to 4,500 Treg sequences; patients alone 8.5% to 10%.

Clones were sequenced by immunoSEQ multiplex PCR, and TCRdb holds only the in-frame ones, with some missing. The sample consists of around 5,300 clones, more than 75% of them appearing once. As concerns this clone: No antigen is known for it.

The source of this sequence is a human donor with AIRE deficiency. Specimen: Tregs sorted from PBMCs. The chain employs TRBV5-1 and TRBJ1-1; a possible D gene is TRBD1 (5 bases). The CDR3 DNA reads as TGCGCCAGCAGCTTGTGGGGACCGAACACTGAAGCTTTCTTT. Protein product: CASSLWGPNTEAFF.